The 11 T cell receptor beta chains given below trace back to one sample, sequenced in a study of cytomegalovirus exposure and HLA in healthy donors. PCR amplification relied on 60 Vbeta primers (plus 13 Jbeta primers). The assay was immunoSEQ multiplex PCR, and TCRdb's table has in-frame clones only and misses some. The sample records some 200,000 clones, about 80% being singletons. Sequenced: PBMCs. The receptors stem from a woman between 40 and 55 years old in good health and CMV-seronegative.

This clone appeared a few times. The V call is TRBV15, the J call TRBJ1-5; D is uncertain. The CDR3 length is 14 residues. Germline V CDR1 and CDR2: LNHNV, YYDKDF (reference sequence). V dropped 6 bases and J dropped 0 bases, with 9 bases sitting between them. The CDR3 coding sequence is TGTGCCACCAGGGGAGGGAATAGCAATCAGCCCCAGCATTTT. It yields the protein CATRGGNSNQPQHF.

The genes are TRBV30 and TRBJ2-3; maybe TRBD2 (5 bases). Germline CDR1 is GTSNPN and CDR2 is SVGIG (reference sequence). The CDR3 extends over 12 amino acids. V shed 4 bases and J shed 2 bases, with 7 bases lying between them. CDR3 protein: CAWNRDTDTQYF. The CDR3 DNA reads as TGTGCCTGGAATCGGGACACAGATACGCAGTATTTT.

The chain combines TRBV18 with TRBJ1-5; 8 nucleotides match TRBD1. Germline V gene sequence: CDR1 KGHSH, CDR2 LQKENI. The V segment lost 3 bases and the J segment 4 bases; nucleotides outside the gene matches: 5. This CDR3 region has 15 residues. The CDR3 here is CASSPGTGDNQPQHF. For the CDR3, the DNA is TGTGCCAGCTCACCCGGGACAGGAGATAATCAGCCCCAGCATTTT.

The chain employs TRBV18 and TRBJ1-1, with D possibly matching TRBD1 (6 bases). This CDR3 contains 14 residues. Germline loops: CDR1 KGHSH, CDR2 LQKENI. The V gene lost 3 bases and the J gene lost 2 bases, with 10 bases spanning the gap. The CDR3 loop is CASSPFGTNTEAFF. The CDR3 bases are TGTGCCAGCTCACCCTTTGGGACAAACACTGAAGCTTTCTTT.

The chain joins TRBV18 to TRBJ2-5; D gene ambiguous. Trimming removed 1 base at V and 7 bases at J, with 10 bases between. CDR3 size: 13 residues. The germline V gene encodes CDR1 KGHSH and CDR2 LQKENI. CDR3 amino acids: CASSPLHTGTQYF. For the CDR3, the DNA is TGTGCCAGCTCACCACTACACACGGGGACCCAGTACTTC. Full variable domain (outside the CDR3, taken from reference TRBV18 and TRBJ2-5): NAGVMQNPRHLVRRRGQEARLRCSPMKGHSHVYWYRQLPEEGLKFMVYLQKENIIDESGMPKERFSAEFPKEGPSILRIQQVVRGDSAAYFCASSPLHTGTQYFGPGTRLLVL.

V gene TRBV9 combines with J gene TRBJ2-1; D unclear. Germline V gives CDR1 SGDLS, CDR2 YYNGEE. The CDR3 covers 12 residues. V gave up 4 bases and J gave up 2 bases, with 4 bases separating them. CDR3 amino acids: CASSPAYNEQFF. For the CDR3, the DNA is TGTGCCAGCAGCCCCGCCTACAATGAGCAGTTCTTC.

The gene calls are TRBV6-4 and TRBJ1-6; D ambiguous. The CDR3 is 16 residues long. Germline loops: CDR1 MRHNA, CDR2 SNTAGT. V shed 0 bases and J shed 8 bases, with 14 bases lying between them. CDR3 sequence: CASSDSRYIIHSPLHF. The DNA for the CDR3 is TGTGCCAGCAGTGACTCGAGGTACATAATTCATTCACCCCTCCACTTT.

V usage is TRBV19 and J usage is TRBJ1-5; 12 nucleotides agree with TRBD1. The CDR3 has 15 residues. Germline trimming cut 4 bases from V and 7 bases from J; bases unmatched to any gene: 5. In germline, CDR1 is LNHDA, CDR2 SQIVND (reference sequence). This CDR3 reads CASSTGQGAWQPQHF. The CDR3 coding sequence is TGTGCCAGTAGTACGGGACAGGGGGCATGGCAGCCCCAGCATTTT.

This clone was seen just once. V gene TRBV19 combines with J gene TRBJ1-5, with D possibly being TRBD1 (6 bases). The CDR3 consists of 13 residues. In germline, CDR1 is LNHDA, CDR2 SQIVND (reference sequence). V was shortened by 6 bases and J by 1 base, with 7 bases between the two germline ends. CDR3 protein: CASRGQSNQPQHF. The DNA of the CDR3 is TGTGCCAGTAGAGGACAGAGCAATCAGCCCCAGCATTTT.

The rearrangement links TRBV30 to TRBJ2-7; D is perhaps TRBD1 (6 bases). V lost 8 bases to trimming and J lost 2 bases, with 13 bases between them. The germline gives CDR1 GTSNPN, CDR2 SVGIG (reference sequence). The CDR3 is 12 amino acids. As DNA, the CDR3 is TGTGCCAAGCACAGGACAGCCTACGAGCAGTACTTC. It translates to CAKHRTAYEQYF.

This chain joins TRBV28 and TRBJ1-1, with D hard to call. The germline V gene encodes CDR1 MDHEN and CDR2 SYDVKM. V lost 5 bases and J lost 0, with 13 bases in between. The CDR3 totals 15 residues. The CDR3 bases are TGTGCCAGCAGTCCAATTACAACGATGAACACTGAAGCTTTCTTT. It specifies CASSPITTMNTEAFF.